The next 32 T cell receptor beta chains were all read from a single sample in a study of blood T cell repertoires in COVID-19. Only in-frame clones appear in the TCRdb table, and some are missing; sequencing was by immunoSEQ multiplex PCR. In the table there are around 220,000 clones, over 75% of which are singletons. Material: peripheral blood. The receptors were gathered from a middle-aged woman who had recovered from COVID-19.

The chain recombines TRBV11-2 with TRBJ2-1, with D possibly being TRBD2 (6 bases). Germline assignment: CDR1 SGHAT and CDR2 FQNNGV. This CDR3 comprises 15 residues. Trimming left V 5 bases short and J 3 bases short, with 14 bases between. In DNA form, the CDR3 reads TGTGCCAGCAGCCCTCGACTAGATCGCTACAATGAGCAGTTCTTC. It encodes CASSPRLDRYNEQFF.

The chain uses TRBV18 and TRBJ1-4; tentative D call: TRBD1 (6 bases). Per the germline V gene, CDR1 is KGHSH and CDR2 is LQKENI. The CDR3 runs 16 residues. With 3 bases removed from V and 1 base from J, the gap between germline ends came to 12 bases. CDR3 amino acids: CASSPSGAVTNEKLFF. DNA for the CDR3: TGTGCCAGCTCACCGTCAGGGGCTGTAACTAATGAAAAACTGTTTTTT.

This clone was seen just once. This rearrangement joins TRBV7-2 to TRBJ2-1; 7 bases align to TRBD2. Germline V gene data show CDR1 as SGHTA and CDR2 as FQGNSA. This CDR3 has 13 amino acids. V was pared by 1 base and J by 6 bases, with 0 bases of the junction left unmatched. The DNA for the CDR3 is TGTGCCAGCAGCTTAGGGACTAGCAATGAGCAGTTCTTC. It translates to CASSLGTSNEQFF.

The chain carries TRBV6-2 or TRBV6-3 and TRBJ2-7, with 8 positions matching TRBD1. Losses at the gene ends were 6 bases for V and 6 bases for J; bases not matched to a gene: 7. This CDR3 is 13 amino acids long. CDR1 is MNHEY and CDR2 is SVGEGT in the germline V gene. CDR3 DNA sequence: TGTGCCAGCAGCTGGGACAGGCCTTCCGAGCAGTACTTC. The encoded protein is CASSWDRPSEQYF.

The chain couples TRBV19 to TRBJ2-1, with 8 nucleotides matching TRBD2. In germline, CDR1 is LNHDA, CDR2 SQIVND (reference sequence). With 10 bases clipped from V and 0 bases from J, the junction kept 17 bases outside the gene matches. The length of the CDR3 is 18 residues. This chain's CDR3 is CATSAPTSGKSSYNEQFF. CDR3 sequence (DNA): TGTGCCACCTCAGCCCCTACTAGCGGCAAAAGCTCCTACAATGAGCAGTTCTTC.

CDR3 region: CASSPLTSGRMNEQFF. The CDR3 DNA is TGTGCCAGCTCACCATTAACTTCAGGGCGTATGAATGAGCAGTTCTTC. The chain is built from TRBV18 and TRBJ2-1; perhaps TRBD1 as D (5 bases). The CDR3 loop spans 16 amino acids. The germline gives CDR1 KGHSH, CDR2 LQKENI. V shed 2 bases and J shed 7 bases, with 18 bases lying between them.

CDR3 amino acids: CASSQDIGRAQHF. The CDR3, as DNA: TGCGCCAGCAGCCAAGACATCGGGCGGGCCCAGCATTTT. The V call is TRBV4-3, the J call TRBJ1-5; no clear D. The V gene's germline CDR1 is LGHNA and CDR2 YSLEER. The CDR3 totals 13 residues. The V gene lost 0 bases and the J gene lost 11 bases, with 11 bases spanning the gap.

This chain links TRBV30 with TRBJ1-6; the match to TRBD1 covers 9 bases. V dropped 3 bases and J dropped 3; count of bases not matched to a gene: 3. The germline CDR1 and CDR2 sequences are GTSNPN and SVGIG (reference sequence). The CDR3 consists of 15 residues. CDR3 region: CAWRADRGYNSPLHF. As DNA, the CDR3 is TGTGCCTGGAGGGCGGACAGGGGCTATAATTCACCCCTCCACTTT.

This clone was counted once. The V gene is TRBV30, the J gene TRBJ2-1; the match to TRBD2 covers 8 bases. Germline lookup yields CDR1 GTSNPN and CDR2 SVGIG (reference sequence). This CDR3 contains 15 residues. The V gene end was trimmed by 5 bases and the J gene end by 1 base; junction bases not matched to a gene: 7. The CDR3 sequence: CAWRQLAVSYNEQFF. CDR3 DNA: TGTGCCTGGCGTCAACTAGCGGTTTCCTACAATGAGCAGTTCTTC.

This chain connects TRBV3-1 (or the pseudogene TRBV3-2) to TRBJ2-7; 7 nucleotides agree with TRBD2. Germline V CDR1 and CDR2: LGHDT, YNNKEL (reference sequence). Trimming at V came to 0 bases and at J to 4 bases, leaving 9 bases not matched to a gene. This CDR3 contains 16 residues. Here the CDR3 reads CASSQDQWDGGYEQYF. The DNA for the CDR3 is TGTGCCAGCAGCCAAGATCAATGGGACGGGGGGTACGAGCAGTACTTC.

The chain joins TRBV19 to TRBJ1-3, with no clear D. V lost 5 bases and J lost 0, with 5 bases in between. Germline-derived CDR1 and CDR2 are LNHDA and SQIVND (reference sequence). CDR3 size: 13 residues. The CDR3 loop reads CASSRDSGNTIYF. The CDR3 DNA is TGTGCCAGTAGTCGGGACTCTGGAAACACCATATATTTT.

This clone was found a few times. The chain has TRBV3-1 (or the pseudogene TRBV3-2) and TRBJ1-4, with D possibly being TRBD1 (6 bases). The CDR3 is 17 residues long. Per germline, CDR1 LGHDT and CDR2 YNNKEL (reference sequence). Trimming took off 0 bases at V and 3 bases at J, with 14 bases between the two ends. The CDR3 DNA is TGTGCCAGCAGCCAAGATCCCTCTGGGGGCGCTAATGAAAAACTGTTTTTT. This encodes CASSQDPSGGANEKLFF.

V usage is TRBV18 and J usage is TRBJ1-1; D gene uncertain. Germline V gene lookup returns CDR1 KGHSH and CDR2 LQKENI. CDR3 size: 12 residues. V was pared by 3 bases and J by 8 bases, with 10 bases between. CDR3 nucleotide sequence: TGTGCCAGCTCACCGGTCACCCAGGAAGCTTTCTTT. Its protein is CASSPVTQEAFF.

The gene calls are TRBV19 and TRBJ2-7; the D gene is possibly TRBD1 (6 bases). The CDR3 sequence is 13 residues long. Germline V gene lookup returns CDR1 LNHDA and CDR2 SQIVND (reference sequence). Trimming removed 5 bases from V and 6 bases from J, with 14 bases in between. CDR3 loop: CASSPGVYSEQYF. DNA for the CDR3: TGTGCCAGTAGTCCAGGGGTGTACTCCGAGCAGTACTTC.

This chain links TRBV6-2 or TRBV6-3 with TRBJ2-5; D may be TRBD1 (5 bases). Germline values: CDR1 MNHEY, CDR2 SVGEGT. Between the trimmed V and J ends, which lost 5 bases and 7 bases, there was a span of 17 bases. CDR3 length equals 14 residues. CDR3 in amino acids: CASSHEPGKTTQYF. In nucleotides, the CDR3 is TGTGCCAGCAGTCACGAACCAGGGAAGACGACCCAGTACTTC.

The genes are TRBV29-1 and TRBJ1-2, with a weak D call TRBD1 (5 bases). Trimming took off 7 bases at V and 8 bases at J, with 14 bases between the two ends. The CDR3 has 11 amino acids. Germline-derived CDR1 and CDR2 are SQVTM and ANQGSEA. Written as DNA, the CDR3 is TGCAGCGCCGAGGGGACTATAGGCTACACCTTC. Amino acid sequence: CSAEGTIGYTF.

The genes are TRBV18 and TRBJ1-6; D may be TRBD1 (6 bases). CDR3 length equals 17 residues. Germline loops: CDR1 KGHSH, CDR2 LQKENI. V lost 6 bases to trimming and J lost 0 bases, with 15 bases between them. The CDR3 is CASSPGQYSSYNSPLHF. The DNA of the CDR3 is TGTGCCAGCTCCCCCGGACAGTACAGCTCCTATAATTCACCCCTCCACTTT. Looking up the rest from reference TRBV18 and TRBJ1-6 gives the full variable domain: NAGVMQNPRHLVRRRGQEARLRCSPMKGHSHVYWYRQLPEEGLKFMVYLQKENIIDESGMPKERFSAEFPKEGPSILRIQQVVRGDSAAYFCASSPGQYSSYNSPLHFGNGTRLTVT.

The chain carries TRBV2 and TRBJ2-1, with 11 bases aligning to TRBD1. J gave up 4 bases and V 10 bases, and 3 bases lay outside the gene matches. This CDR3 has 13 amino acids. CDR1 SNHLY and CDR2 FYNNEI come from the germline V gene. CDR3 in amino acids: CATRDRGYNEQFF. The CDR3, as DNA: TGTGCCACCCGGGACAGGGGGTACAATGAGCAGTTCTTC.

The J gene is TRBJ1-1, the V gene TRBV11-2, with a weak D call TRBD1 (5 bases). Germline V CDR1 and CDR2: SGHAT, FQNNGV. Trimming shortened V by 6 bases and J by 4 bases, and 9 bases separated the two germline ends. The CDR3 consists of 12 residues. The chain's CDR3 is CASRRGTTEAFF. In DNA form, the CDR3 reads TGTGCCAGCAGAAGGGGAACCACTGAAGCTTTCTTT.

The rearrangement links TRBV7-3 to TRBJ1-6, with a possible D match to TRBD1 (6 bases). This CDR3 spans 13 amino acids. Between the trimmed V and J ends, which lost 3 bases and 9 bases, there was a span of 9 bases. The germline V gene encodes CDR1 SGHTA and CDR2 FQGTGA. The CDR3 is CASSFQGSSPLHF. In nucleotides, the CDR3 is TGTGCCAGCAGCTTTCAGGGGAGTTCACCCCTCCACTTT.

The rearrangement uses TRBV5-1 and TRBJ2-2; TRBD2 agrees at 9 bases. The CDR3 has 16 residues. Germline lookup yields CDR1 SGHRS and CDR2 YFSETQ. The J segment lost 4 bases and the V segment lost 0 bases, leaving 4 bases of the junction unmatched. CDR3 region: CASSLAAGGLTGELFF. As DNA, the CDR3 is TGCGCCAGCAGCTTGGCGGCGGGGGGGCTCACCGGGGAGCTGTTTTTT.

The rearrangement links TRBV7-2 to TRBJ2-7; 10 bases are shared with TRBD1. Germline CDR1 is SGHTA and CDR2 is FQGNSA. The CDR3 is 16 residues long. Germline trimming cut 0 bases from V and 2 bases from J; bases unmatched to any gene: 4. The CDR3 DNA follows: TGTGCCAGCAGCTTAGCCCCGACAGGGGGCCCCTACGAGCAGTACTTC. Amino acid sequence: CASSLAPTGGPYEQYF.

The chain is built from TRBV5-1 and TRBJ2-1; D remains unclear. CDR1 and CDR2 from the germline V gene are SGHRS and YFSETQ. The V gene lost 3 bases and the J gene lost 0 bases, with 13 bases spanning the gap. This CDR3 is built from 16 residues. The CDR3: CASSSLATISYNEQFF. The CDR3 DNA reads as TGCGCCAGCAGCTCCTTGGCTACTATCTCCTACAATGAGCAGTTCTTC.

This rearrangement joins TRBV4-3 to TRBJ2-7; D is uncertain. CDR1 and CDR2 from the germline V gene are LGHNA and YSLEER. The germline V and J ends were trimmed by 1 base and 0 bases, with 4 bases remaining between them. The CDR3 runs to 13 residues. CDR3 sequence: CASSQVGSYEQYF. The CDR3 nucleotides are TGCGCCAGCAGCCAAGTCGGCTCCTACGAGCAGTACTTC.

The rearrangement links TRBV7-9 to TRBJ1-2; TRBD1 is a possible D gene (5 bases). Germline CDR1 SEHNR, CDR2 FQNEAQ (reference sequence). The germline V and J ends were trimmed by 5 bases and 5 bases, with 18 bases remaining between them. The CDR3 runs 15 residues. CDR3 region: CASSLTQGRQYGYTF. CDR3 DNA sequence: TGTGCCAGCAGCCTAACGCAGGGTCGGCAGTATGGCTACACCTTC.

The sample holds one count of this clone. The V gene is TRBV19, the J gene TRBJ1-1; tentatively, D is TRBD1 (5 bases). Per germline, CDR1 LNHDA and CDR2 SQIVND (reference sequence). V lost 3 bases and J lost 0, with 17 bases in between. This CDR3 region has 17 residues. The CDR3 DNA reads as TGTGCCAGTAGTATTTTGGCAGGGAGGTTGATGAACACTGAAGCTTTCTTT. Translation gives CASSILAGRLMNTEAFF.

This rearrangement joins TRBV6-5 to TRBJ1-6; 7 bases match TRBD1. Trimming at V came to 4 bases and at J to 3 bases, leaving 3 bases not matched to a gene. Germline values: CDR1 MNHEY, CDR2 SVGAGI. The CDR3 runs to 15 residues. The CDR3 nucleotides read TGTGCCAGCAGTTTGGACAGGCGCTATAATTCACCCCTCCACTTT. Translated, it gives CASSLDRRYNSPLHF.

The J gene is TRBJ1-1, the V gene TRBV6-6, with no clear D. Germline assignment: CDR1 MNHNY and CDR2 SVGAGI (reference sequence). This CDR3 is built from 11 residues. Trimming stripped 6 bases from V and 5 bases from J, with 7 bases between. CDR3 protein: CASSLATEAFF. In DNA, the CDR3 is TGTGCCAGCAGCCTCGCGACTGAAGCTTTCTTT.

The chain links TRBV5-1 to TRBJ2-5; D perhaps matches TRBD2 (6 bases). This CDR3 is 15 amino acids long. V was pared by 0 bases and J by 4 bases, with 13 bases between. Germline CDR1 is SGHRS and CDR2 is YFSETQ. The CDR3 sequence: CASSLDPGVGETQYF. CDR3 nucleotides: TGCGCCAGCAGCTTGGACCCGGGGGTCGGAGAGACCCAGTACTTC.

V and J are TRBV4-3 and TRBJ1-1, with D unresolved. CDR1 LGHNA and CDR2 YSLEER come from the germline V gene. V dropped 4 bases and J dropped 3 bases, with 12 bases sitting between them. There are 14 residues in the CDR3. CDR3 DNA sequence: TGCGCCAGCAGCCTTTTAAGCCAGGACACTGAAGCTTTCTTT. It yields the protein CASSLLSQDTEAFF.

The gene calls are TRBV27 and TRBJ2-3; TRBD2 might be the D (7 bases). This CDR3 spans 14 amino acids. The V end was cut by 4 bases, the J end by 5 bases, with 13 bases between. Per the germline V gene, CDR1 is MNHEY and CDR2 is SMNVEV (reference sequence). The CDR3 sequence is CASSYGGRGDTQYF. DNA of the CDR3: TGTGCCAGCAGTTACGGGGGGCGCGGAGATACGCAGTATTTT.

The chain recombines TRBV20-1 with TRBJ1-4; D unclear. This CDR3 region has 13 residues. The V end lost 3 bases, the J end lost 1 base, and 6 bases lay between the germline ends. Germline CDR1 is DFQATT and CDR2 is SNEGSKA (reference sequence). This chain's CDR3 is CSASGGTNEKLFF. DNA of the CDR3: TGCAGTGCTAGTGGAGGAACTAATGAAAAACTGTTTTTT.